The T cell receptor (beta chain) described here comes from a study of CD8 T cells in ankylosing spondylitis (dated by TCRdb to 2016 to 2017). Concerning the study at large: T cell receptor beta repertoires were profiled in healthy donors and ankylosing spondylitis patients so that disease-linked TCR variants could be found. The whole study cohort included 85 to 120 healthy donors and around 25 ankylosing spondylitis patients. Peripheral blood was sampled, and synovial fluid was also collected from ankylosing spondylitis patients. The investigation overall reported the following: Blood from ankylosing spondylitis patients appeared to be characterized by a TCR beta motif made up of several highly homologous amino acid variants. Some of the motif variants had been reported before in the synovial fluid and blood of reactive arthritis patients, a finding that suggests common disease-initiation mechanisms. In peripheral blood, the disease-linked clones were found at relatively low frequencies and had a CD8+ phenotype. The disease-linked clones were reported to be significantly enriched in matched synovial fluid samples from ankylosing spondylitis patients.

Sequences DFQATT (CDR1) and SNEGSKA (CDR2) are obtained from the germline V gene (reference sequence). The CDR3 starts with the cysteine, ends with the phenylalanine, and has 17 residues. Only CDR3 DNA remains: 51 bases, in frame from the first base. V is trimmed back by 3 bases and J by 0 bases, and the junction contains 7 bases that no gene match accounts for. Sequencing took place on an Illumina HiSeq 2500. Quantitative 5'-RACE with molecular barcodes was the method used to prepare the TCR beta libraries. On the study's bioinformatics: A new computational method based on a probabilistic model of VDJ rearrangement was used to identify disease-linked TCR variants. TCRdb trimmed the raw reads at Q25, called clones with MiXCR and kept productive beta chains. Rows are combined by CDR3 protein, so each entry shows the most common genes and DNA. TCRdb, not the authors, supplied the V and J calls. The sample table shows roughly 440,000 distinct CDR3 sequences, and 17% are seen once. Of the sample, 0.85% to 1.3% is held by the ten largest clones.

This clonotype has just a few counts. Its antigen remains undetermined. Base qualities were left out, and no much larger clone turns up one base away. This clonotype originated in a male donor with ankylosing spondylitis. In this chain, TRBV20-1 is recombined with TRBJ2-1; TRBD2 aligns with 11 central bases. The specimen was blood, either unsorted or a sorted T cell fraction (not recorded which). Read as DNA, the sequence is TGCAGTGCTAGGGTGACTAGCGGGGTTAGCTCCTACAATGAGCAGTTCTTC. Its protein is CSARVTSGVSSYNEQFF.